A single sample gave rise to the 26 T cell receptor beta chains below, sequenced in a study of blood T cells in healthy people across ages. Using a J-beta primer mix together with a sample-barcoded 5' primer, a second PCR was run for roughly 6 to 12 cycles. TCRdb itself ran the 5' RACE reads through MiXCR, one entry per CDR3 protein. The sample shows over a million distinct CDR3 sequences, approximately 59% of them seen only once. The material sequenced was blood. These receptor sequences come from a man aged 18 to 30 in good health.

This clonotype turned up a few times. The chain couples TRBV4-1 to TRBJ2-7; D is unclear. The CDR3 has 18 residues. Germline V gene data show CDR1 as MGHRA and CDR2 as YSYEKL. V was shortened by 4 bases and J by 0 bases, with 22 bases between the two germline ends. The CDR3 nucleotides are TGCGCCAGCAGCCCCCGACACCTAAAGGGCACGAGCTCCTACGAGCAGTACTTC. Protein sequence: CASSPRHLKGTSSYEQYF.

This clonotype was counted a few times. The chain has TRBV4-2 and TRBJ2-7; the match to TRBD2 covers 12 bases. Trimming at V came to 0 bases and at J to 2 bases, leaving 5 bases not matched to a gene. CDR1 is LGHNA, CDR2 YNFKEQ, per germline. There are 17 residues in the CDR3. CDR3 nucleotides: TGTGCCAGCAGCCAAGAAACTAGCGGGGGGTTAACCTACGAGCAGTACTTC. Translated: CASSQETSGGLTYEQYF.

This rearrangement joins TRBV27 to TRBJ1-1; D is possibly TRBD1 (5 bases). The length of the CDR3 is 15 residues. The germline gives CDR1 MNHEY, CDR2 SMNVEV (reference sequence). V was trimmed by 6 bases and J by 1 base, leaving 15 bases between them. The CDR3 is CASRWTRGGNTEAFF. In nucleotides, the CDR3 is TGTGCCAGCAGGTGGACGAGGGGAGGGAACACTGAAGCTTTCTTT.

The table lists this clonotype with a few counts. CDR3 protein: CASSPTGLASDTQYF. CDR3 DNA sequence: TGTGCCAGCTCACCCACGGGACTAGCATCAGATACGCAGTATTTT. This rearrangement joins TRBV18 to TRBJ2-3, with 9 bases lining up with TRBD2. Trimming at V came to 3 bases and at J to 4 bases, leaving 5 bases not matched to a gene. From germline, CDR1 is KGHSH and CDR2 LQKENI. CDR3 length: 15 residues. Based on the CDR3 plus reference TRBV18 and TRBJ2-3, the full variable domain is NAGVMQNPRHLVRRRGQEARLRCSPMKGHSHVYWYRQLPEEGLKFMVYLQKENIIDESGMPKERFSAEFPKEGPSILRIQQVVRGDSAAYFCASSPTGLASDTQYFGPGTRLTVL.

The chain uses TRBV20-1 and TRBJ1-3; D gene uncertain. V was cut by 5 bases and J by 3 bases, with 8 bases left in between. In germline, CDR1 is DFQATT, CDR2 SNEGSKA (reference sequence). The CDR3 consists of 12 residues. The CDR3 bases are TGCAGTGCTCCCCTTCTTGGAAACACCATATATTTT. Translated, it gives CSAPLLGNTIYF.

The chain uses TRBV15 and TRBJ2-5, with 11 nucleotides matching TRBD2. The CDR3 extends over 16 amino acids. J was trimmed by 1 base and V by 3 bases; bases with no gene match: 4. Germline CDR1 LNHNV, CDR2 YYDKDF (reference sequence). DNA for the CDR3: TGTGCCACCAGCAGGGGGACTAGCGGTTCCCAAGAGACCCAGTACTTC. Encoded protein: CATSRGTSGSQETQYF.

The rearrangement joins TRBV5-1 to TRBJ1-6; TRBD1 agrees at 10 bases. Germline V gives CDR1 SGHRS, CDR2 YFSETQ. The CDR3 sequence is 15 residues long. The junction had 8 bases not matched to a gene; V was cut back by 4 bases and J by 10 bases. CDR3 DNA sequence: TGCGCCAGCAGCAAAACCGGACAGGGGGACTCACCCCTCCACTTT. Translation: CASSKTGQGDSPLHF.

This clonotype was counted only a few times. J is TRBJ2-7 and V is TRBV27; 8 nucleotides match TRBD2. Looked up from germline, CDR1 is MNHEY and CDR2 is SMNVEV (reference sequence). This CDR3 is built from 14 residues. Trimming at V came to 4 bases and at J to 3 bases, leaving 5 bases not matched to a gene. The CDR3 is CASSYSGVGYEQYF. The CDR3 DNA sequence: TGTGCCAGCAGTTATAGCGGGGTTGGCTACGAGCAGTACTTC.

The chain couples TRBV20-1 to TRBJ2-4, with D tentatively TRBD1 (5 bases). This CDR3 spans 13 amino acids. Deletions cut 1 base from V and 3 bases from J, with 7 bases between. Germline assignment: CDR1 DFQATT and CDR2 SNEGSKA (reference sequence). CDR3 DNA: TGCAGTGCTAGAGCACAGGACAAAAACATTCAGTACTTC. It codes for CSARAQDKNIQYF.

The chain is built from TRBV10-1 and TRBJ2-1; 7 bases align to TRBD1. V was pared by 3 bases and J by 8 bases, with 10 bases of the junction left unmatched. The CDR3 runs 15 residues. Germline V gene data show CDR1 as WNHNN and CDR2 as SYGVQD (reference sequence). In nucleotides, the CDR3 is TGCGCCAGCAGTGAAGGACAGGTCCTTTGGGATGAGCAGTTCTTC. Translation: CASSEGQVLWDEQFF.

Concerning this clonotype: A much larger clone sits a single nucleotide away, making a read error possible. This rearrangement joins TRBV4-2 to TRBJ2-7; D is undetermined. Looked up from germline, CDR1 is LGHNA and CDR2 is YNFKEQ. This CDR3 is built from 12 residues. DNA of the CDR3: TGTACCAGCAGCCAAGATCGGTACGAGCAGTACTTC. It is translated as CTSSQDRYEQYF.

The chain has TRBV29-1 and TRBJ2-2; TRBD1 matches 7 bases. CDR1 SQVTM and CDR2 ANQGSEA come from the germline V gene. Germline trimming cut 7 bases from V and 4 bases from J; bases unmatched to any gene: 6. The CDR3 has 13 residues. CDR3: CSAKTGATGELFF. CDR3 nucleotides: TGCAGCGCGAAAACAGGGGCCACCGGGGAGCTGTTTTTT.

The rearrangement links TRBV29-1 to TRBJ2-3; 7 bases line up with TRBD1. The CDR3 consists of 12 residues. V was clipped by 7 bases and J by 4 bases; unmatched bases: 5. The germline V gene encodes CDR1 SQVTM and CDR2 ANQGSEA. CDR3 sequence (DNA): TGCAGCGGACAGGGAGTGGCAGATACGCAGTATTTT. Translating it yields CSGQGVADTQYF.

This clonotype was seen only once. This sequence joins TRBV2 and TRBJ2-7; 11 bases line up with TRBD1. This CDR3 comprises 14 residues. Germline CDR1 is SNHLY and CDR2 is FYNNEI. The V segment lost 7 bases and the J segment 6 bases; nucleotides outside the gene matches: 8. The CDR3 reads CASNVGQGAGEQYF. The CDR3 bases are TGTGCCAGCAACGTTGGACAGGGGGCTGGCGAGCAGTACTTC.

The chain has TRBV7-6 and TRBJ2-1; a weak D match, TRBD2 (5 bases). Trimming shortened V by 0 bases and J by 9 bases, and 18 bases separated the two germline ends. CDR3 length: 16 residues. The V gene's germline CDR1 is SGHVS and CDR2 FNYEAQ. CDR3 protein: CASSLAERAKSFEQFF. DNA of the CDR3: TGTGCCAGCAGCTTAGCTGAGAGGGCCAAGTCTTTTGAGCAGTTCTTC.

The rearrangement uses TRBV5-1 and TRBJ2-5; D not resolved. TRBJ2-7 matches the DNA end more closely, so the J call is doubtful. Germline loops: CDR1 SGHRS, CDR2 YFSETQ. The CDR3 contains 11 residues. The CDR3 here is CASSDSTEQYF. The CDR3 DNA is TGCGCCAGCAGCGATAGTACCGAGCAGTACTTC.

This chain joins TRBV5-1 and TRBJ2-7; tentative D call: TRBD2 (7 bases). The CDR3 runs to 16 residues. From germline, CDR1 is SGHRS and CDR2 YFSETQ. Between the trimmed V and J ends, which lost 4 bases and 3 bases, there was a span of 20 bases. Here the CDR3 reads CASSRGALTQLYEQYF. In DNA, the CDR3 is TGCGCCAGCAGCCGGGGGGCTCTAACCCAGCTCTACGAGCAGTACTTC. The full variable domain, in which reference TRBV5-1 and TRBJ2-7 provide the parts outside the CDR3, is KAGVTQTPRYLIKTRGQQVTLSCSPISGHRSVSWYQQTPGQGLQFLFEYFSETQRNKGNFPGRFSGRQFSNSRSEMNVSTLELGDSALYLCASSRGALTQLYEQYFGPGTRLTVT.

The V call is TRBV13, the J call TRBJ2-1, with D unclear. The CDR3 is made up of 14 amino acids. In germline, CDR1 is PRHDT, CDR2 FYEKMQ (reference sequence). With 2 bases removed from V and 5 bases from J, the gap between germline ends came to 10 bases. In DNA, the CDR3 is TGTGCCAGCAGCTTAATGGGAATCGACAATGAGCAGTTCTTC. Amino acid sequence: CASSLMGIDNEQFF.

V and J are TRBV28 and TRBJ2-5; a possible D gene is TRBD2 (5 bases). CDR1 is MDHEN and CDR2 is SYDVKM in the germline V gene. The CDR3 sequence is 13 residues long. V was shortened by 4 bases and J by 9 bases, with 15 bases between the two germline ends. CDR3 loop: CASSSLFRGPQYF. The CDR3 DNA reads TGTGCCAGCAGTTCCTTATTCCGAGGGCCCCAGTACTTC.

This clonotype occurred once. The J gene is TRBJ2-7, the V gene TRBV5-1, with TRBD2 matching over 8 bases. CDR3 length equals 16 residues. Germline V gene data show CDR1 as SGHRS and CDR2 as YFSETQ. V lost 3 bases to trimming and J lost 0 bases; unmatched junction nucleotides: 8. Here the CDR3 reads CASSYTSSGSSYEQYF. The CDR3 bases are TGCGCCAGCAGCTATACCTCGAGCGGGAGCTCCTACGAGCAGTACTTC.

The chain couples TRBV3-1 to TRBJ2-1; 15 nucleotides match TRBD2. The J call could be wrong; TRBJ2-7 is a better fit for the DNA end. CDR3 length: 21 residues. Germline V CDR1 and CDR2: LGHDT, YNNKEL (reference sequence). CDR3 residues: CASSQEGGTSGGLSSYNEQYF. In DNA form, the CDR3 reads TGTGCCAGCAGCCAAGAGGGCGGGACTAGCGGGGGGCTGAGCTCCTACAATGAGCAGTACTTC.

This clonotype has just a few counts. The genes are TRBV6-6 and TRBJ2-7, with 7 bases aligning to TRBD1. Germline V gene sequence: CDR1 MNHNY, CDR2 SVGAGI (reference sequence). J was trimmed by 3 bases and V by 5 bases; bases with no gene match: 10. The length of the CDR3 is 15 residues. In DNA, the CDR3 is TGTGCCAGCAGTCACCCAGGGACAGACCTCTACGAGCAGTACTTC. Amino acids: CASSHPGTDLYEQYF.

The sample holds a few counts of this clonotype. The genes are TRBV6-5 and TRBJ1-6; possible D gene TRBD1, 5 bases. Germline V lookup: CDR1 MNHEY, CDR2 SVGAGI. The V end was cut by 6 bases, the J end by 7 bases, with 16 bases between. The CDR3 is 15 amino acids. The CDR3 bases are TGTGCCAGCAGCCGCTCGGGACGCCCGAATTCACCCCTCCACTTT. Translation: CASSRSGRPNSPLHF.

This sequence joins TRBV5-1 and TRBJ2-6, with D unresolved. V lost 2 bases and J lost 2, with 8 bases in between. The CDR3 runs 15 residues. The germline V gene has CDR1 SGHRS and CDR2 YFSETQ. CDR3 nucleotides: TGCGCCAGCAGCTTATCCCAGACTGGGGCCAACGTCCTGACTTTC. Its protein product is CASSLSQTGANVLTF.

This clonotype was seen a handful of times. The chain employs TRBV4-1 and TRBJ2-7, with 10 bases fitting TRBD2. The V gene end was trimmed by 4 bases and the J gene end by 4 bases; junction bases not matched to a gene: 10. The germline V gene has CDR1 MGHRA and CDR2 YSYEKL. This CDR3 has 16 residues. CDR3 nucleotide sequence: TGCGCCAGCAGCCGAACCCCTAGCGGGAGTACTTACGAGCAGTACTTC. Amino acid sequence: CASSRTPSGSTYEQYF.

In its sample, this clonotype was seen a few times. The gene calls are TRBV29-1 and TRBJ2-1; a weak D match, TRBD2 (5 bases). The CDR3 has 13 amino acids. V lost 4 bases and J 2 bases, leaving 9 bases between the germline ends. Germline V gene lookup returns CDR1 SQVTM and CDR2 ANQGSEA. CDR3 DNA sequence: TGCAGCGTTGGGGAGATGACCTACAATGAGCAGTTCTTC. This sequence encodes CSVGEMTYNEQFF.